This TCR beta chain emerged from a study of T cell clonotyping in hematopoietic cell transplantation. Per germline, CDR1 LGHNA and CDR2 YSLEER. V gave up 4 bases and J gave up 4 bases, with 13 bases separating them. This CDR3 is built from 14 residues. As to time point: recipient sample about 28 days before transplant, after cytoreduction. Some clones are missing from TCRdb's copy, which holds only in-frame ones; the method was immunoSEQ multiplex PCR. The sample has some 40,000 clones, 75% to 90% seen once. The chain is built from TRBV4-3 and TRBJ1-2; tentatively, D is TRBD1 (6 bases). The sample in question was peripheral blood mononuclear cells, obtained before stem cell transplant. This receptor was taken from a man in his 60s with acute myeloid leukemia. Some clones in this sample may be carry-over from other donors' samples. For the CDR3, the DNA is TGCGCCAGCAGCCCAGGAACAGGGTCCTATGGCTACACCTTC. This codes for CASSPGTGSYGYTF.